This T cell receptor beta chain was sequenced in a study of Graves' ophthalmopathy and Graves' hyperthyroidism. On this clonotype itself: As yet, its antigen is unknown.

The V gene's germline CDR1 is DFQATT and CDR2 SNEGSKA (reference sequence). V shed 5 bases and J shed 6 bases, with 17 bases lying between them. The length of the CDR3 is 13 residues. Amplifying from RNA transcripts, the study obtained TCR beta CDR3 regions. First-round RT-PCR used HTBI primers; second-round multiplex PCR followed. TCRdb re-analysed the multiplex PCR reads in MiXCR, keeping a single row per CDR3 protein. This sample has over 150,000 distinct CDR3 sequences, with over 35% found just once. Study-wide points: Thyroid clonotypes that were expanded above 0.001 frequency mostly also appeared in blood.

PBMCs originated in roughly 11 ml of fresh peripheral blood. The chain joins TRBV20-1 to TRBJ2-7; D unclear. Source material: peripheral blood. This clonotype was sampled from a woman aged 40 to 50 with Graves' ophthalmopathy. DNA for the CDR3: TGCAGTGCTGGCGACACGATGGGTGGCGAGCAGTACTTC. Amino acids: CSAGDTMGGEQYF.